The present TCR beta chain was sequenced within a study of T cell responses to AZD1222 COVID-19 vaccine. As regards this clone: Its specificity is not known.

Germline-derived CDR1 and CDR2 are MGHRA and YSYEKL. Deletions cut 4 bases from V and 0 bases from J, with 24 bases between. This CDR3 has 20 residues. Findings and limits, study-wide: After the peak T cell response, and only then, were repertoires sampled.

The assay was immunoSEQ multiplex PCR, and TCRdb's table has in-frame clones only and misses some. The table includes roughly 150,000 clones, about 90% detected once. Material: peripheral blood, obtained on day 0 of AZD1222 vaccination. The V call is TRBV4-1, the J call TRBJ1-4, with D perhaps TRBD1 (5 bases). This sequence was found in an adult in good health. The CDR3 loop is CASSPFPQAGTDSTNEKLFF. As DNA, the CDR3 is TGCGCCAGCAGCCCCTTTCCCCAAGCCGGGACGGATTCAACTAATGAAAAACTGTTTTTT.